This T cell receptor (beta chain) was identified in a study of response to subunit inactivated influenza vaccine. Each CDR3 protein gets one entry after TCRdb re-called the RT-PCR reads with MiXCR. Of just under 550,000 distinct CDR3 sequences in the sample, 20% to 25% were seen once. This clonotype was recorded a few times. The CDR3 is 16 residues long. Trimming shortened V by 0 bases and J by 4 bases, and 15 bases separated the two germline ends. The V gene's germline CDR1 is ENHRY and CDR2 SYGVKD. These data also formed part of another study, on T cells expressing NK-cell markers. This second report adds: UMI-tagged 5'RACE template switching yielded the TCR beta cDNA. In several experiments, sorting was confined to alpha-beta TCR T cells through use of an anti-gamma-delta TCR antibody. Of the CD8+ T cell pool in about 6 donors, roughly 1.0-8% was accounted for by dominant NKG2C+ clonotypes.

This TCR was recovered from a man aged 50-59 years who received an inactivated influenza vaccine. This material consisted of CD4+ T cells sorted from PBMCs, taken approximately 12 days after vaccination. The chain couples TRBV10-3 to TRBJ1-2; perhaps TRBD1 as D (6 bases). CDR3 bases: TGTGCCATCAGTGAGTCGGGACATTCCACTGGCTATGGCTACACCTTC. This encodes CAISESGHSTGYGYTF.